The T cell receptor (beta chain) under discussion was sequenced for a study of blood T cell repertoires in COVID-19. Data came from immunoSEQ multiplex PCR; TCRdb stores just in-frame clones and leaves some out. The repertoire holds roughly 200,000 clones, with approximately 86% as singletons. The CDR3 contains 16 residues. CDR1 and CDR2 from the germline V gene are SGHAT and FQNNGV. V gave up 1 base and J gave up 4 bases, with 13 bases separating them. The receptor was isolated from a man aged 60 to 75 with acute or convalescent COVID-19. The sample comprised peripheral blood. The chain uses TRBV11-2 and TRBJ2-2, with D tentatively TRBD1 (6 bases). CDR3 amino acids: CASSLVTRRGTGELFF. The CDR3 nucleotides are TGTGCCAGCAGCTTAGTAACCCGCAGGGGCACCGGGGAGCTGTTTTTT. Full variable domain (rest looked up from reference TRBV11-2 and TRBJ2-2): EAGVAQSPRYKIIEKRQSVAFWCNPISGHATLYWYQQILGQGPKLLIQFQNNGVVDDSQLPKDRFSAERLKGVDSTLKIQPAKLEDSAVYLCASSLVTRRGTGELFFGEGSRLTVL.